The rows below give T cell receptor beta chains drawn from one sample of a study of shared clonotypes between healthy human individuals. The table came from immunoSEQ multiplex PCR; TCRdb's copy has only in-frame clones and leaves some out. In the table there are more than 2,000,000 clones, 90% to 95% of which are singletons. What was sequenced was naive CD4+ T cells sorted from blood. These receptors were taken from a young man in good health. Each CDR3 is given with its conserved first and last residue. The order of the fields is V gene, D gene, clone size, J gene, CDR3 protein, CDR3 DNA. D genes are given only for firm matches. The size field is filled for only some rows; it gives once, few, many or a size class.

TRBV5-1,NA,NA,TRBJ2-3,CASSISQGGTDTQYF,TGCGCCAGCTCCATCAGCCAGGGCGGAACAGATACGCAGTATTTT
TRBV2,NA,NA,TRBJ1-1,CASSYNMNTEAFF,TGTGCCAGCAGTTACAATATGAACACTGAAGCTTTCTTT
TRBV29-1,NA,once,TRBJ1-2,CSVEDSGDGYTF,TGCAGCGTTGAAGATAGCGGAGATGGCTACACCTTC
TRBV7-2,NA,NA,TRBJ2-7,CASSLRGGFPAYEQYF,TGTGCAAGCAGCTTAAGGGGGGGATTCCCGGCCTACGAGCAGTACTTC
TRBV5-4,TRBD2,NA,TRBJ2-4,CASSDGLAGGVF,TGTGCCAGCAGCGATGGACTAGCGGGGGGTGTCTTC
TRBV21-1,NA,NA,TRBJ2-2,CASSGQGRPGELFF,TGTGCCAGCTCCGGACAGGGACGTCCCGGGGAGCTGTTTTTT
TRBV11-2,TRBD1,NA,TRBJ2-7,CASSSLRSGGQYF,TGTGCCAGCAGCTCCCTCCGCTCAGGGGGGCAGTACTTC
TRBV11-1,NA,NA,TRBJ2-3,CASSLSVDTQYF,TGTGCCAGCAGCTTAAGCGTTGATACGCAGTATTTT
TRBV11-2,NA,NA,TRBJ2-3,CASSKGGNTDTQYF,TGTGCCAGCTCGAAAGGTGGCAACACAGATACGCAGTATTTT
TRBV10-3,NA,few,TRBJ1-1,CAISESKGNTEAFF,TGTGCCATCAGTGAGTCGAAAGGTAACACTGAAGCTTTCTTT
TRBV7-2,NA,NA,TRBJ2-7,CASSIPTYEQYF,TGTGCCAGCAGCATCCCGACCTACGAGCAGTACTTC